The 5 T cell receptor beta chains reported below all come from one sample, sequenced in a study of cytomegalovirus exposure and HLA in healthy donors. The PCR used 60 Vbeta and 13 Jbeta primers. The method was immunoSEQ multiplex PCR; TCRdb's version includes in-frame clones alone and lacks a portion of them. Here the sample spans about 140,000 clones, 80% being singletons. Sequencing input: PBMCs. These receptors originate from a man over 45 in good health and CMV-seronegative.

The rearrangement links TRBV2 to TRBJ2-3, with D unresolved. Germline V gives CDR1 SNHLY, CDR2 FYNNEI. This CDR3 is 15 amino acids long. Between the trimmed V and J ends, which lost 6 bases and 2 bases, there was a span of 15 bases. The CDR3: CASSARRRDTDTQYF. The DNA for the CDR3 is TGTGCCAGCAGCGCGCGACGGAGAGACACAGATACGCAGTATTTT.

V gene TRBV7-9 combines with J gene TRBJ2-1; D remains ambiguous. CDR3 length equals 17 residues. CDR1 and CDR2 from the germline V gene are SEHNR and FQNEAQ (reference sequence). Trimming took 5 bases from V and 0 from J, leaving 17 bases between them. In DNA form, the CDR3 reads TGTGCCAGCAGCCCTAACTTGCTACCATACTCCTACAATGAGCAGTTCTTC. It codes for CASSPNLLPYSYNEQFF.

This clone has a handful of counts. This chain uses TRBV6-1 with TRBJ1-3, with D perhaps TRBD1 (6 bases). Trimming pared 8 bases from V and 0 bases from J, leaving 14 bases between. CDR1 is MNHNS and CDR2 is SASEGT in the germline V gene. The CDR3 has 15 amino acids. The CDR3 DNA follows: TGTGCCAGCTCAAGGACAGAGAGCTCTGGAAACACCATATATTTT. Protein sequence: CASSRTESSGNTIYF.

The genes are TRBV29-1 and TRBJ2-1; D perhaps matches TRBD2 (6 bases). Germline V gives CDR1 SQVTM, CDR2 ANQGSEA. Deletions cut 8 bases from V and 1 base from J, with 12 bases between. The CDR3 is 13 residues long. The CDR3 region has the DNA TGCAGCTCCCTAGCGAGGTCCTACAATGAGCAGTTCTTC. It codes for CSSLARSYNEQFF.

This rearrangement joins TRBV4-2 to TRBJ1-5; D remains ambiguous. With 0 bases removed from V and 7 bases from J, the gap between germline ends came to 16 bases. CDR1 and CDR2 (germline): LGHNA, YNFKEQ. The CDR3 has 16 residues. This chain's CDR3 is CASSQEGGEESQPQHF. The CDR3 DNA follows: TGTGCCAGCAGCCAAGAGGGAGGAGAGGAAAGCCAGCCCCAGCATTTT.